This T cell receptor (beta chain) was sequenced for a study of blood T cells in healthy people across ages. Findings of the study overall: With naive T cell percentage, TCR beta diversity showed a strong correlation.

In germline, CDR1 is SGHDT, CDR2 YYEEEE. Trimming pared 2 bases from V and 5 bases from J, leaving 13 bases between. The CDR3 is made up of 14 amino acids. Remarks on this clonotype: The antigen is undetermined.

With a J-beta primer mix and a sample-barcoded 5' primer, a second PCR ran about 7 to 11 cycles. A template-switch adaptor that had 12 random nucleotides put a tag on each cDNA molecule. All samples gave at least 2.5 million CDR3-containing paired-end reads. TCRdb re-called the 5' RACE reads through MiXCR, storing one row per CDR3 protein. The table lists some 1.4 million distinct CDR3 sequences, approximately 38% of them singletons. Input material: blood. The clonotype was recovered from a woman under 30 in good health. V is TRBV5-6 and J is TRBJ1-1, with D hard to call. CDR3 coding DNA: TGTGCCAGCAGCTTTTCGGCCAGCGGGACTGAAGCTTTCTTT. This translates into CASSFSASGTEAFF.